The 21 T cell receptor beta chains reported below all come from one sample, sequenced in a study of cytomegalovirus exposure and HLA in healthy donors. Profiled with immunoSEQ multiplex PCR; TCRdb holds only in-frame clones, not every one. Seen here are 150,000 or so clones, roughly 89% observed once, and the top ten hold 3% to 3.5%. The source material was PBMCs. The receptors derive from a woman younger than 30 in good health and CMV-seropositive.

The chain couples TRBV6-6 to TRBJ1-1; 10 bases match TRBD1. CDR3 size: 14 residues. Germline-derived CDR1 and CDR2 are MNHNY and SVGAGI (reference sequence). The V and J ends lost 5 bases and 1 base, in that order; junction bases with no gene match: 1. CDR3 amino acids: CASSRDRGNTEAFF. CDR3 coding DNA: TGTGCCAGCAGTCGGGACAGGGGGAACACTGAAGCTTTCTTT.

The chain uses TRBV10-3 and TRBJ2-2, with TRBD2 matching 10 bases. CDR1 is ENHRY and CDR2 is SYGVKD in the germline V gene. The CDR3 totals 16 residues. V was pared by 3 bases and J by 2 bases, with 3 bases of the junction left unmatched. CDR3 residues: CAISELAGPNTGELFF. The CDR3 DNA is TGTGCCATCAGTGAACTAGCGGGACCTAACACCGGGGAGCTGTTTTTT.

This chain links TRBV29-1 with TRBJ1-5; 7 bases line up with TRBD1. The CDR3 has 13 amino acids. The trim removed 3 bases at V and 8 bases at J, leaving 7 bases unmatched. Germline V gene data show CDR1 as SQVTM and CDR2 as ANQGSEA. For the CDR3, the DNA is TGCAGCGTTGAGTTTGTCAGGGGGGAGCCCCAGCATTTT. As protein: CSVEFVRGEPQHF. Variable domain in full (rest from reference TRBV29-1 and TRBJ1-5): SAVISQKPSRDICQRGTSLTIQCQVDSQVTMMFWYRQQPGQSLTLIATANQGSEATYESGFVIDKFPISRPNLTFSTLTVSNMSPEDSSIYLCSVEFVRGEPQHFGDGTRLSIL.

The V gene is TRBV14, the J gene TRBJ1-2; D is perhaps TRBD1 (6 bases). In germline, CDR1 is SGHDN, CDR2 FVKESK. V lost 4 bases, J lost 6 bases, and 15 bases lay in between. The CDR3 runs 14 residues. CDR3 sequence reads: CASSRRTGPHGYTF. CDR3 DNA sequence: TGTGCCAGCAGCCGTCGTACAGGGCCTCATGGCTACACCTTC.

V is TRBV18 and J is TRBJ1-5, with 9 bases matching TRBD1. V was pared by 6 bases and J by 1 base, with 4 bases of the junction left unmatched. The CDR3 is 15 amino acids. The germline V gene has CDR1 KGHSH and CDR2 LQKENI. The CDR3: CASSPGQGSNQPQHF. DNA of the CDR3: TGTGCCAGCTCCCCGGGACAGGGCAGCAATCAGCCCCAGCATTTT.

The V call is TRBV9, the J call TRBJ2-2, with 7 bases aligning to TRBD2. The junction had 7 bases not matched to a gene; V was cut back by 3 bases and J by 5 bases. The length of the CDR3 is 15 residues. Germline CDR1 SGDLS, CDR2 YYNGEE. Here the CDR3 reads CASSAGLEGTGELFF. As DNA, the CDR3 is TGTGCCAGCAGCGCAGGACTAGAGGGTACCGGGGAGCTGTTTTTT.

The genes are TRBV30 and TRBJ2-7, with 7 bases matching TRBD2. V trimming: 2 bases; J trimming: 7 bases; junction bases outside the gene matches: 5. From germline, CDR1 is GTSNPN and CDR2 SVGIG (reference sequence). This CDR3 spans 12 amino acids. The CDR3: CAWSPRGEEQYF. The CDR3 DNA reads TGTGCCTGGAGTCCCCGGGGGGAGGAGCAGTACTTC. Using reference TRBV30 and TRBJ2-7 for the parts outside the CDR3, the full variable domain is SQTIHQWPATLVQPVGSPLSLECTVEGTSNPNLYWYRQAAGRGLQLLFYSVGIGQISSEVPQNLSASRPQDRQFILSSKKLLLSDSGFYLCAWSPRGEEQYFGPGTRLTVT.

This chain joins TRBV7-8 and TRBJ1-2, with 9 nucleotides matching TRBD1. The ends lost 5 bases at V and 4 bases at J; junction bases unmatched: 5. The germline CDR1 and CDR2 sequences are SGHVS and FQNEAQ. CDR3 length: 14 amino acids. As DNA, the CDR3 is TGTGCCAGCAGCCGTCTGGGACAGGGCTATGGCTACACCTTC. Its protein is CASSRLGQGYGYTF.

Concerning this clone: In this CDR3 the conserved last residue, phenylalanine or tryptophan, is missing, so a read error is likely. The chain uses TRBV6-4 and TRBJ2-2; D is unresolved. The CDR3 is 13 amino acids. V shed 2 bases and J shed 3 bases, with 4 bases lying between them. CDR1 is MRHNA and CDR2 is SNTAGT in the germline V gene. The CDR3 spells CASSDRDTGELFL. CDR3 sequence (DNA): TGTGCCAGCAGTGACCGGGACACCGGGGAGCTGTTTCTT.

The chain combines TRBV10-3 with TRBJ2-7, with 8 bases identical to TRBD1. The CDR3 totals 14 residues. Germline assignment: CDR1 ENHRY and CDR2 SYGVKD. Trimming took 10 bases from V and 0 from J; bases not matched to a gene: 8. The CDR3 nucleotides read TGTGCCACCGGCCAGGGGGCCGGCTCCTACGAGCAGTACTTC. Encoded protein: CATGQGAGSYEQYF.

The V and J genes are TRBV30 and TRBJ1-1; D perhaps matches TRBD1 (5 bases). V was cut by 4 bases and J by 11 bases, with 20 bases left in between. This CDR3 is built from 13 residues. CDR1 is GTSNPN, CDR2 SVGIG, per germline (reference sequence). CDR3 DNA sequence: TGTGCCTGGACGTCTGTTAGGGGAAGGATGGCTTTCTTT. As protein: CAWTSVRGRMAFF.

This clone was observed a handful of times. The chain uses TRBV7-9 and TRBJ2-1; 9 bases match TRBD2. The V segment lost 5 bases and the J segment 12 bases; nucleotides outside the gene matches: 8. The germline V gene has CDR1 SEHNR and CDR2 FQNEAQ (reference sequence). The CDR3 has 13 amino acids. CDR3 loop: CASSVLLAGRQFF. CDR3 DNA: TGTGCCAGCAGCGTCCTGCTAGCGGGGCGGCAGTTCTTC.

This sequence joins TRBV30 and TRBJ2-7; 7 bases fit TRBD1. CDR3 length: 15 residues. CDR1 and CDR2 from the germline V gene are GTSNPN and SVGIG (reference sequence). V lost 0 bases and J lost 5; bases outside the gene matches: 10. CDR3: CAWSVSTGWKDEQYF. In nucleotides, the CDR3 is TGTGCCTGGAGTGTGTCGACAGGGTGGAAGGACGAGCAGTACTTC.

The genes are TRBV30 and TRBJ1-5; D gene uncertain. Germline V gene data show CDR1 as GTSNPN and CDR2 as SVGIG (reference sequence). Trimming removed 0 bases at V and 5 bases at J, with 8 bases between. The CDR3 contains 13 residues. DNA of the CDR3: TGTGCCTGGAGTGTACTTGAGGATCAGCCCCAGCATTTT. Translating it yields CAWSVLEDQPQHF. Combining the CDR3 with reference TRBV30 and TRBJ1-5 gives the whole variable domain SQTIHQWPATLVQPVGSPLSLECTVEGTSNPNLYWYRQAAGRGLQLLFYSVGIGQISSEVPQNLSASRPQDRQFILSSKKLLLSDSGFYLCAWSVLEDQPQHFGDGTRLSIL.

This chain uses TRBV15 with TRBJ1-1; TRBD1 is a possible D gene (5 bases). V shed 1 base and J shed 7 bases, with 13 bases lying between them. The CDR3 is made up of 14 amino acids. Germline V lookup: CDR1 LNHNV, CDR2 YYDKDF (reference sequence). This CDR3 is CATSRAQTGREAFF. The DNA of the CDR3 is TGTGCCACCAGCAGAGCACAAACAGGCCGTGAAGCTTTCTTT.

This rearrangement joins TRBV28 to TRBJ1-4; 11 bases match TRBD1. Per germline, CDR1 MDHEN and CDR2 SYDVKM. CDR3 length: 14 amino acids. V lost 3 bases to trimming and J lost 7 bases; unmatched junction nucleotides: 1. The CDR3 coding sequence is TGTGCCAGCAGTTTGGGGACAGGGGGTGAAAAACTGTTTTTT. Protein sequence: CASSLGTGGEKLFF.

The rearrangement joins TRBV5-4 to TRBJ2-1, with 7 positions matching TRBD2. This CDR3 comprises 18 residues. With 0 bases clipped from V and 1 base from J, the junction kept 10 bases outside the gene matches. The germline CDR1 and CDR2 sequences are SGHNT and YYREEE (reference sequence). CDR3 sequence (DNA): TGTGCCAGCAGCTTGGCTTCTAGCGGTTTCGGGTCCTACAATGAGCAGTTCTTC. The encoded protein is CASSLASSGFGSYNEQFF. Using reference TRBV5-4 and TRBJ2-1 for the parts outside the CDR3, the full variable domain is ETGVTQSPTHLIKTRGQQVTLRCSSQSGHNTVSWYQQALGQGPQFIFQYYREEENGRGNFPPRFSGLQFPNYSSELNVNALELDDSALYLCASSLASSGFGSYNEQFFGPGTRLTVL.

The rearrangement links TRBV2 to TRBJ2-2; 7 positions agree with TRBD1. V gave up 6 bases and J gave up 2 bases; unmatched junction bases: 3. Germline CDR1 and CDR2: SNHLY and FYNNEI. The CDR3 sequence is 14 residues long. CDR3 bases: TGTGCCAGCAGACAGGGGCCCAACACCGGGGAGCTGTTTTTT. Protein product: CASRQGPNTGELFF.

V usage is TRBV11-3 and J usage is TRBJ2-1; the match to TRBD2 covers 9 bases. This CDR3 contains 15 residues. Germline CDR1 reads SGHNT; CDR2 reads YENEEA. The ends lost 3 bases at V and 5 bases at J; junction bases unmatched: 5. In nucleotides, the CDR3 is TGTGCCAGCAGCTTCGGACTAGCGCCTGACAATGAGCAGTTCTTC. Protein: CASSFGLAPDNEQFF.

V is TRBV6-5 and J is TRBJ2-7; 8 bases fit TRBD2. Germline V lookup: CDR1 MNHEY, CDR2 SVGAGI. V lost 3 bases to trimming and J lost 4 bases; unmatched junction nucleotides: 11. The CDR3 has 16 amino acids. This CDR3 reads CASSYPVGGGRYEQYF. In DNA, the CDR3 is TGTGCCAGCAGTTATCCAGTCGGGGGGGGGAGGTACGAGCAGTACTTC.

The gene calls are TRBV19 and TRBJ2-7; D is perhaps TRBD2 (5 bases). This CDR3 has 14 residues. Looked up from germline, CDR1 is LNHDA and CDR2 is SQIVND (reference sequence). The V end lost 1 base, the J end lost 3 bases, and 10 bases lay between the germline ends. DNA of the CDR3: TGTGCCAGTAGTATAGGGAGAGGAGGCTACGAGCAGTACTTC. It translates to CASSIGRGGYEQYF.